The table lists the clone carrying this T cell receptor (beta chain) with a few counts. As yet, its antigen is unknown. These data are taken from a study of identical twins. Study conclusions and caveats: There is a chance that invariant MAIT and iNKT cells partially muddied zero-insertion analyses. Some out-of-frame alpha sequences were shared by twins, and these showed excess low generation probability.

TCRdb recomputed calls from the 5' RACE reads with MiXCR, one row per CDR3 protein. This sample has around 480,000 distinct CDR3 sequences, with over 12% found just once. The CDR3 is 16 amino acids. The V and J ends lost 3 bases and 2 bases, in that order; junction bases with no gene match: 6. Germline V gene sequence: CDR1 SGHDT, CDR2 YYEEEE. Only healthy Caucasians were included as donors. This same sample was also part of a study on yellow fever vaccine responses in identical twins.

The gene calls are TRBV5-6 and TRBJ2-3; TRBD1 aligns across 10 bases. This TCR came from a woman under 30 in good health. Sequenced input: CD4+ T cells sorted from blood. Here the CDR3 DNA reads TGTGCCAGCAGCTCCGGGACAGGGGCTTTCACAGATACGCAGTATTTT. This gives the protein CASSSGTGAFTDTQYF.